These 16 T cell receptor beta chains originate from one sample sequenced in a study of blood T cell repertoires in COVID-19. Method: immunoSEQ multiplex PCR; TCRdb's copy keeps in-frame clones and lacks some. The table records roughly 290,000 clones, 70% to 85% of them present only once. Sequences were obtained from peripheral blood. The origin of the receptors is a human donor with COVID-19, enrolled during active disease. The donor label of this sample is uncertain.

V and J are TRBV7-8 and TRBJ2-7, with TRBD2 identical over 8 bases. V shed 5 bases and J 3 bases; nucleotides not matched to a gene: 12. The CDR3 sequence is 16 residues long. CDR1 is SGHVS, CDR2 FQNEAQ, per germline. CDR3 sequence reads: CASSLRGAGGGYEQYF. The CDR3 region has the DNA TGTGCCAGCAGCCTACGCGGGGCGGGAGGCGGCTACGAGCAGTACTTC.

This clone was counted a single time. The J gene is TRBJ1-2, the V gene TRBV9; 8 bases agree with TRBD1. Unmatched junction bases numbered 17, after V lost 0 bases and J lost 4 bases. The CDR3 spans 19 residues. Germline CDR1 SGDLS, CDR2 YYNGEE. DNA for the CDR3: TGTGCCAGCAGCGTAGAAGGCCCAGGACAGGGAAGGGGTTTCTATGGCTACACCTTC. Translation: CASSVEGPGQGRGFYGYTF.

The V gene is TRBV5-5, the J gene TRBJ2-5; 7 positions agree with TRBD1. Per germline, CDR1 SGHKS and CDR2 YYEKEE (reference sequence). The CDR3 extends over 18 amino acids. With V trimmed by 4 bases and J by 3 bases, 18 bases remained unmatched. Written as DNA, the CDR3 is TGTGCCAGCAGCCAGCGCCCAGACCTATGGGACAGCGAAGAGACCCAGTACTTC. It encodes CASSQRPDLWDSEETQYF.

The sample holds one count of this clone. The chain links TRBV6-7 to TRBJ1-5, with TRBD1 as a possible D gene (5 bases). TRBV6-7 is an ORF for which the function is uncertain. The CDR3 is made up of 19 amino acids. V was trimmed by 2 bases and J by 2 bases, leaving 22 bases between them. CDR3 coding DNA: TGTGCCAGCAGTTACCCTCAACTATGGACACCTCCCGGCAATCAGCCCCAGCATTTT. Its translation is CASSYPQLWTPPGNQPQHF.

The rearrangement links TRBV7-9 to TRBJ2-4; D perhaps matches TRBD2 (7 bases). The CDR3 is made up of 13 amino acids. Trimming cost V 5 bases and J 6 bases, with 11 bases left between them. Germline V gene sequence: CDR1 SEHNR, CDR2 FQNEAQ (reference sequence). The CDR3 DNA sequence: TGTGCCAGCAGCGCCGCGGGGGCAAACATTCAGTACTTC. Its protein is CASSAAGANIQYF.

Regarding this clone: One junction end does not reproduce the germline sequence, and a read error may be involved. This chain links TRBV7-7 with TRBJ2-2; D gene ambiguous. The CDR3 extends over 17 amino acids. From germline, CDR1 is SSHAT and CDR2 FNYEAQ (reference sequence). The CDR3 protein is CASSPPSTPANTGELFF. CDR3 DNA: TGTGCTAGCAGCCCTCCAAGTACACCTGCGAACACCGGGGAGCTGTTTTTT.

Only one count was recorded for this clone. The chain has TRBV3-1 (or the pseudogene TRBV3-2) and TRBJ1-4; 11 bases are a match to TRBD1. Trimming removed 5 bases from V and 7 bases from J; junction bases left unmatched: 3. Germline V gene data show CDR1 as LGHDT and CDR2 as YNNKEL (reference sequence). The CDR3 sequence is 14 residues long. The CDR3 reads CASSKGTGGEKLFF. The CDR3 DNA reads as TGTGCCAGCAGCAAAGGGACAGGGGGTGAAAAACTGTTTTTT.

The chain uses TRBV3-1 (or the pseudogene TRBV3-2) and TRBJ1-2, with D perhaps matching TRBD1 (6 bases). This CDR3 region has 16 residues. Germline CDR1 LGHDT, CDR2 YNNKEL (reference sequence). Trimming took 4 bases from V and 4 from J, leaving 19 bases between them. The CDR3 here is CASSPLLQGFGYGYTF. As DNA, the CDR3 is TGTGCCAGCAGCCCCCTTTTACAGGGTTTCGGCTATGGCTACACCTTC.

The V gene is TRBV7-9, the J gene TRBJ1-3; 7 bases match TRBD1. Germline trimming cut 5 bases from V and 0 bases from J; bases unmatched to any gene: 1. Germline V gene data show CDR1 as SEHNR and CDR2 as FQNEAQ (reference sequence). The CDR3 has 14 residues. DNA for the CDR3: TGTGCCAGCAGCCAGGGGGGCTCTGGAAACACCATATATTTT. This codes for CASSQGGSGNTIYF.

This rearrangement joins TRBV6-6 to TRBJ2-7; TRBD1 is a possible D gene (6 bases). V lost 6 bases and J lost 7, with 19 bases in between. Germline assignment: CDR1 MNHNY and CDR2 SVGAGI (reference sequence). The CDR3 is 14 residues long. In DNA, the CDR3 is TGTGCCAGCAGCCGTGGACAGCCAGCTACGGAGCAGTACTTC. Protein sequence: CASSRGQPATEQYF.

The chain links TRBV30 to TRBJ2-6; 9 nucleotides agree with TRBD1. This CDR3 is built from 17 residues. Trimming at V came to 0 bases and at J to 4 bases, leaving 7 bases not matched to a gene. Per germline, CDR1 GTSNPN and CDR2 SVGIG (reference sequence). In DNA, the CDR3 is TGTGCCTGGAGTGTTCAACAGGGGGCGCGCGGGGCCAACGTCCTGACTTTC. Residues: CAWSVQQGARGANVLTF.

The chain carries TRBV4-1 and TRBJ1-5, with 10 bases identical to TRBD1. The V segment lost 4 bases and the J segment 6 bases; nucleotides outside the gene matches: 3. The germline CDR1 and CDR2 sequences are MGHRA and YSYEKL. This CDR3 region has 14 residues. The CDR3 DNA reads TGCGCCAGCAGCCCCGGGACAGGGGTTCAGCCCCAGCATTTT. Its protein product is CASSPGTGVQPQHF.

The genes are TRBV5-6 and TRBJ2-5; 9 bases align to TRBD2. The CDR3 contains 15 residues. V shed 2 bases, J shed 5 bases, and the junction held 7 bases outside the gene matches. Germline values: CDR1 SGHDT, CDR2 YYEEEE. CDR3 DNA: TGTGCCAGCAGCTTTTTTGCTAGCGGGAAGGAGACCCAGTACTTC. Protein product: CASSFFASGKETQYF. The whole variable domain, remainder taken from reference TRBV5-6 and TRBJ2-5, is DAGVTQSPTHLIKTRGQQVTLRCSPKSGHDTVSWYQQALGQGPQFIFQYYEEEERQRGNFPDRFSGHQFPNYSSELNVNALLLGDSALYLCASSFFASGKETQYFGPGTRLLVL.

The chain joins TRBV4-3 to TRBJ2-1; 11 bases match TRBD2. The CDR3 loop spans 17 amino acids. With 0 bases clipped from V and 8 bases from J, the junction kept 9 bases outside the gene matches. Germline CDR1 LGHNA, CDR2 YSLEER. The CDR3 nucleotides read TGCGCCAGCAGCCAAGATAGGACACTAGCGGGAGCTCATGAGCAGTTCTTC. Translation: CASSQDRTLAGAHEQFF.

This clone came up once. The chain joins TRBV6-1 to TRBJ1-3, with D possibly TRBD1 on 6 matching bases. V lost 1 base and J lost 2, with 12 bases in between. This CDR3 spans 16 amino acids. CDR1 and CDR2 from the germline V gene are MNHNS and SASEGT. DNA for the CDR3: TGTGCCAGCAGTGAAGGGGGCCACAGGGCTGGAAACACCATATATTTT. It codes for CASSEGGHRAGNTIYF.

This chain links TRBV5-4 with TRBJ2-1; TRBD2 aligns across 14 bases. Germline CDR1 SGHNT, CDR2 YYREEE (reference sequence). The CDR3 is made up of 15 amino acids. Losses at the gene ends were 0 bases for V and 14 bases for J; bases not matched to a gene: 7. CDR3 in amino acids: CASSLAATSGRAEFF. CDR3 bases: TGTGCCAGCAGCTTGGCCGCGACTAGCGGGAGGGCGGAGTTCTTC.